The rows below give T cell receptor beta chains drawn from one sample of a study of T cell responses to AZD1222 COVID-19 vaccine. Libraries were prepared by immunoSEQ multiplex PCR; TCRdb keeps only in-frame clonotypes and omits some of them. The sample lists around 190,000 clones, around 90% seen once, with around a tenth in the top ten. The sample consisted of peripheral blood, taken 28 days after the second AZD1222 dose. These receptors all come from an adult who received the AZD1222 COVID-19 vaccine. CDR3s include the opening cysteine and the closing phenylalanine or tryptophan. Each record gives: J gene, clone size, D gene, V gene, CDR3 protein, CDR3 DNA. The D gene is left open where the match is weak. The size field is filled for only some rows; it gives once, few, many or a size class.

TRBJ2-3 . TRBD2 TRBV6-5 CASRAGLAGTDTQYF TGTGCCAGCAGAGCCGGACTAGCGGGGACAGATACGCAGTATTTT
TRBJ2-5 . . TRBV30 CAVEGAGETQYF TGTGCTGTGGAGGGGGCAGGGGAGACCCAGTACTTC
TRBJ2-1 . TRBD2 TRBV7-2 CASSFRGGPHNEQFF TGTGCCAGCAGCTTTCGGGGGGGGCCCCACAATGAGCAGTTCTTC
TRBJ1-1 . . TRBV7-9 CASSLDRVTEAFF TGTGCCAGCAGCTTAGACAGGGTTACTGAAGCTTTCTTT
TRBJ1-6 . . TRBV27 CASSLIQGGPPLHF TGTGCCAGCAGTTTAATACAGGGTGGGCCACCCCTCCACTTT
TRBJ1-1 . . TRBV3-1/TRBV3-2 CASSPSSLGGDTEAFF TGTGCCAGCAGCCCATCTTCGCTAGGGGGGGACACTGAAGCTTTCTTT
TRBJ2-7 . . TRBV5-1 CASTRQPGYEQYF TGCGCCAGCACACGACAACCAGGGTACGAGCAGTACTTC
TRBJ1-2 . . TRBV21-1 CASSKVGGPNYGYTF TGTGCCAGCAGCAAAGTGGGGGGACCCAACTATGGCTACACCTTC
TRBJ1-5 . . TRBV19 CASNRGIGARENQPQHF TGTGCCAGTAATCGAGGGATTGGGGCCAGGGAAAATCAGCCCCAGCATTTT
TRBJ1-1 . . TRBV3-1/TRBV3-2 CASSRQMNTEAFF TGTGCCAGCAGCAGGCAGATGAACACTGAAGCTTTCTTT
TRBJ1-4 . . TRBV11-2 CASSVLGSREGGLFF TGTGCCAGCAGCGTATTGGGGAGCAGGGAGGGTGGACTGTTTTTT
TRBJ2-7 . . TRBV5-4 CASSLAGATGGIGAYEQYF TGTGCCAGCAGCTTGGCCGGCGCGACAGGAGGGATCGGGGCCTACGAGCAGTACTTC
TRBJ1-2 . TRBD1 TRBV3-1/TRBV3-2 CASSQGGTGGGYTF TGTGCCAGCAGCCAAGGGGGGACAGGGGGTGGCTACACCTTC
TRBJ2-7 . . TRBV3-1/TRBV3-2 CASSQAGVVEQYF TGTGCCAGCAGCCAAGCGGGGGTCGTCGAGCAGTACTTC
TRBJ2-3 . . TRBV6-2/TRBV6-3 CASSYGAIDTQYF TGTGCCAGCAGTTACGGGGCCATTGATACGCAGTATTTT
TRBJ1-1 . TRBD1 TRBV6-4 CASSPTGASGTEAFF TGTGCCAGCAGCCCCACAGGGGCCTCTGGGACTGAAGCTTTCTTT
TRBJ2-5 . . TRBV3-1/TRBV3-2 CASSRSPGGTAQETQYF TGTGCCAGCAGCCGTTCTCCTGGTGGGACGGCCCAAGAGACCCAGTACTTC
TRBJ1-2 . . TRBV29-1 CSVEGGAVSSF TGCAGCGTTGAAGGAGGTGCGGTGTCAAGCTTC
TRBJ1-4 . . TRBV11-2 CASSLDKTTNEKLFF TGTGCCAGCAGCTTAGACAAGACAACTAATGAAAAACTGTTTTTT
TRBJ2-3 . TRBD2 TRBV5-4 CASSSGLAGGQRDTQYF TGTGCCAGCAGCTCCGGACTAGCGGGGGGGCAAAGAGATACGCAGTATTTT
TRBJ1-1 . . TRBV5-4 CASSLPGQRNTEAFF TGTGCCAGCAGCTTGCCGGGACAAAGGAACACTGAAGCTTTCTTT
TRBJ1-2 . TRBD1 TRBV4-2 CASSPRQGSFYGYTF TGTGCCAGCAGCCCACGACAGGGGTCTTTCTATGGCTACACCTTC
TRBJ1-2 . TRBD1 TRBV4-1 CASSLQDRWTGVGYTF TGCGCCAGCAGCCTCCAAGACCGGTGGACAGGGGTTGGCTACACCTTC
TRBJ2-7 . . TRBV6-5 CASTLGESEQYF TGTGCCAGCACCCTTGGAGAGTCCGAGCAGTACTTC
TRBJ2-7 . TRBD2 TRBV2 CATGGSGGRYEQYF TGTGCCACCGGCGGCTCGGGGGGGCGGTACGAGCAGTACTTC
TRBJ1-4 . TRBD1 TRBV7-9 CASSLLEGAGGKEKLFF TGTGCCAGCAGCCTCCTTGAAGGGGCAGGGGGTAAAGAAAAACTGTTTTTT
TRBJ1-6 once TRBD1 TRBV30 CAWNQGAGPLHF TGTGCCTGGAACCAGGGGGCGGGGCCCCTCCACTTT
TRBJ1-6 . . TRBV9 CASSVAGDSPLHF TGTGCCAGCAGCGTAGCTGGGGATTCACCCCTCCACTTT
TRBJ1-6 . . TRBV12-3/TRBV12-4 CATTRGRSPLHF TGTGCCACCACGAGAGGAAGGTCACCCCTCCACTTT